The TCR beta chain described here comes from a study of monozygotic twins with inflammatory bowel disease. General study points: Lower TCRbeta diversity (inverse Simpson) was seen in IBD patients than in healthy co-twins. Immunosuppressive treatments differing between patients may have added repertoire variability.

Per the germline V gene, CDR1 is LGHDT and CDR2 is YNNKEL (reference sequence). The CDR3 is 15 residues long. In regard to this clonotype: The antigen is not known.

Added by template switching were UMIs that each held a 6-nucleotide sample barcode. TCRdb re-called the 5' RACE reads, yielding one record per CDR3 amino acid sequence without DNA. The table for this sample gives fewer than 550,000 distinct CDR3 sequences. The material sequenced was blood. This TCR came from a human donor with ulcerative colitis or Crohn's disease, or a healthy co-twin of an affected twin (not recorded which). The chain recombines TRBV3-1 with TRBJ2-2; the D call from TCRdb, TRBD2, cannot be confirmed without DNA. CDR3 sequence reads: CASSQGLAKTGELFF. Complete variable domain (other parts from reference TRBV3-1 and TRBJ2-2): DTAVSQTPKYLVTQMGNDKSIKCEQNLGHDTMYWYKQDSKKFLKIMFSYNNKELIINETVPNRFSPKSPDKAHLNLHINSLELGDSAVYFCASSQGLAKTGELFFGEGSRLTVL.